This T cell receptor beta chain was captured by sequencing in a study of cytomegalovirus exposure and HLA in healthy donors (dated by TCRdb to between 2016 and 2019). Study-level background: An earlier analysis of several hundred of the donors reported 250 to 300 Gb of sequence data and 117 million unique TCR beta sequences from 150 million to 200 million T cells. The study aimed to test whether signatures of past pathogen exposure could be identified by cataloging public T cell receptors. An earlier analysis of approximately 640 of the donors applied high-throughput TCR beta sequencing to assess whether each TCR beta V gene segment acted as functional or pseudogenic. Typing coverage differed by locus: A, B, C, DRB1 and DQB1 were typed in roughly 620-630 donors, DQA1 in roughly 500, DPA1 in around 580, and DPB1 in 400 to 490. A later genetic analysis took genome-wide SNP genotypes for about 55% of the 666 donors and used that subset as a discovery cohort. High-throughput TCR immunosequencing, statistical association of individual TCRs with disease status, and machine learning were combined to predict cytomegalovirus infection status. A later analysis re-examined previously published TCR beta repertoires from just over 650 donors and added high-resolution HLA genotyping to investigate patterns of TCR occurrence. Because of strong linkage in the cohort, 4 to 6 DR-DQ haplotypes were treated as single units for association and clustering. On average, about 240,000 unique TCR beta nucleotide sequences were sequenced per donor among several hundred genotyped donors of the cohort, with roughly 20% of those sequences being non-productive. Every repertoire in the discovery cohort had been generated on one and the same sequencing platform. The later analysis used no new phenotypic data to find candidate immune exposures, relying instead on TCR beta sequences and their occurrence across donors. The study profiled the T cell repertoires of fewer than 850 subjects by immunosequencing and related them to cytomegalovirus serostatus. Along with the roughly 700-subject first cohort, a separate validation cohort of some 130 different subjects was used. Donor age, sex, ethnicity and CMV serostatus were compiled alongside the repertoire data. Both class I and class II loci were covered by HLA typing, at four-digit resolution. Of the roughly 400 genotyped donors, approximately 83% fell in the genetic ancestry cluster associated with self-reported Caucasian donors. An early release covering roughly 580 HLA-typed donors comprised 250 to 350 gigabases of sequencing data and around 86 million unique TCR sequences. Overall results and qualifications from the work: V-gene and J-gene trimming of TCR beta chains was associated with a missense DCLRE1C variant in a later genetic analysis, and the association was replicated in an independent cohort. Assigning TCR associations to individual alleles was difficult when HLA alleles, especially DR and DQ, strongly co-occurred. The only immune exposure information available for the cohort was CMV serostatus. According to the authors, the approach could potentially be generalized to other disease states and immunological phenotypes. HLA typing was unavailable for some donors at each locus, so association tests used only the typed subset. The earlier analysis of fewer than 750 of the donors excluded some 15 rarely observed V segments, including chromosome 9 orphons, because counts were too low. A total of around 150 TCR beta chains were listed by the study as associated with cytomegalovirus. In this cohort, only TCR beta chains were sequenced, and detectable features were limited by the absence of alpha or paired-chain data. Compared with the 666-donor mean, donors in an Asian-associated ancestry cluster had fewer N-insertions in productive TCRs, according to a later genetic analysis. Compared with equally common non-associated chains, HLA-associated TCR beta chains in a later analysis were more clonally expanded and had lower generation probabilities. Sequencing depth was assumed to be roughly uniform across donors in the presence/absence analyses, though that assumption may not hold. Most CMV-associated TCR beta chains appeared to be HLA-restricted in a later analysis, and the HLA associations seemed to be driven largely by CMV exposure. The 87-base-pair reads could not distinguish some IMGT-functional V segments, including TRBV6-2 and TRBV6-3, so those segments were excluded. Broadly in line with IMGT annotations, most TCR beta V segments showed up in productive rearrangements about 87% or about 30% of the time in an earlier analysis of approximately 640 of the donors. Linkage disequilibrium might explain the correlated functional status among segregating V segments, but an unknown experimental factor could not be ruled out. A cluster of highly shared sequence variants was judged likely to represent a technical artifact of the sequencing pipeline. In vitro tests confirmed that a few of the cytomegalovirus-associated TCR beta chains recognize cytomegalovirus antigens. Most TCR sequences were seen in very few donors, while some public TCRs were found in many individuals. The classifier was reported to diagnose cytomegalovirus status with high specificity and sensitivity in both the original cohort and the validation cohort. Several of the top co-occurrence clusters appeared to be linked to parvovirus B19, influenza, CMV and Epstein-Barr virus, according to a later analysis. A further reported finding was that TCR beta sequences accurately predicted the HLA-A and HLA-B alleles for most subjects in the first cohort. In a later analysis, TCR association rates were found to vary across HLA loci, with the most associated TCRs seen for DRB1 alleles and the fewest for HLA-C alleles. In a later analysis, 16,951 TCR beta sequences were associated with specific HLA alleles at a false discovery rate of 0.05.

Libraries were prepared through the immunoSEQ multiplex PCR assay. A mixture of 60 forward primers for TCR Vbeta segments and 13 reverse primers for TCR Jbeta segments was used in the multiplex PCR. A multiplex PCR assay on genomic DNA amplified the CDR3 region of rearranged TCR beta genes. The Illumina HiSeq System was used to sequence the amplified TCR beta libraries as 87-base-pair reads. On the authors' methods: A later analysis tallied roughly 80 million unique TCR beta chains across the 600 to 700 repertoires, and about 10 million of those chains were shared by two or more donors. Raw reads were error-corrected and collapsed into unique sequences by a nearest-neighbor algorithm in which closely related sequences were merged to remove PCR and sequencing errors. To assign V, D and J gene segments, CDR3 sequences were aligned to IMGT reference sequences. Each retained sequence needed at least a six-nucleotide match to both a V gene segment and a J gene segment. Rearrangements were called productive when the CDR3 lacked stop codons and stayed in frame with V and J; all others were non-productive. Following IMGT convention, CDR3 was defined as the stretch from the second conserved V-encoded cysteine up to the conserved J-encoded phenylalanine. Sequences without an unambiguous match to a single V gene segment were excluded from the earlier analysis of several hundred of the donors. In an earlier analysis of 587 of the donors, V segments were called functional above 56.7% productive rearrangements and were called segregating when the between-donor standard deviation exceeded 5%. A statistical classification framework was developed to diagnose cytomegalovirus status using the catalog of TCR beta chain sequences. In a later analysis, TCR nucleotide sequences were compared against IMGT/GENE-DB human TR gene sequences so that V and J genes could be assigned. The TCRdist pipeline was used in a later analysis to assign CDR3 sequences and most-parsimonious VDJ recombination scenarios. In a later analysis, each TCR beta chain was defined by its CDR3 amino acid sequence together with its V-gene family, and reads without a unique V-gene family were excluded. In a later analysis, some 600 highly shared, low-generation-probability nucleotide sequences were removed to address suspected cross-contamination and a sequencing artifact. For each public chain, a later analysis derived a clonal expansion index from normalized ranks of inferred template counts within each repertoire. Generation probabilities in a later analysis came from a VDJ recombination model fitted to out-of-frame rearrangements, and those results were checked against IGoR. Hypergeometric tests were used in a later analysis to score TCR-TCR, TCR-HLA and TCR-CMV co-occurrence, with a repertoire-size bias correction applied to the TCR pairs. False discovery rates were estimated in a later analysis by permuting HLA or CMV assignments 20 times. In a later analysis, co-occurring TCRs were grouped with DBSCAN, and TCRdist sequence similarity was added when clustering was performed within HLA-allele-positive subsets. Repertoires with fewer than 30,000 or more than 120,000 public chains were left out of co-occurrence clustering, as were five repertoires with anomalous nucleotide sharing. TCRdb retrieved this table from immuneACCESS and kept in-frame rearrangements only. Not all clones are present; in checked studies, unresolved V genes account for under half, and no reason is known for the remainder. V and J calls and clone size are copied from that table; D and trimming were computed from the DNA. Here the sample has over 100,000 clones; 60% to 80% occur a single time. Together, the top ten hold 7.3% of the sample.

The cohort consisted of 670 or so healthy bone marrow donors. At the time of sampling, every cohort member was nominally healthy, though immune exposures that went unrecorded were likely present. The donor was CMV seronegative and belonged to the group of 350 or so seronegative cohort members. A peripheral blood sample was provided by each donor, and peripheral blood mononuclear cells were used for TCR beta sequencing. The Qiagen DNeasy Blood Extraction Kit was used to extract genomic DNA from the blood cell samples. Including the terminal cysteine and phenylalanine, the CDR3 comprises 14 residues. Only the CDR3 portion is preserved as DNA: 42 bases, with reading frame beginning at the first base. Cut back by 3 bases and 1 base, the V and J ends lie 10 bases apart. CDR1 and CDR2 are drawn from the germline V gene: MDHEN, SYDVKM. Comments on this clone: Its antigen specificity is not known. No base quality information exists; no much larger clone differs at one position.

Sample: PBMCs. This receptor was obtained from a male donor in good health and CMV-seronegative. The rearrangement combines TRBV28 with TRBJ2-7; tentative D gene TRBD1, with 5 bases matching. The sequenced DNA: TGTGCCAGCAGTTTTGCCAGGGATTCCTACGAGCAGTACTTC. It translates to CASSFARDSYEQYF.